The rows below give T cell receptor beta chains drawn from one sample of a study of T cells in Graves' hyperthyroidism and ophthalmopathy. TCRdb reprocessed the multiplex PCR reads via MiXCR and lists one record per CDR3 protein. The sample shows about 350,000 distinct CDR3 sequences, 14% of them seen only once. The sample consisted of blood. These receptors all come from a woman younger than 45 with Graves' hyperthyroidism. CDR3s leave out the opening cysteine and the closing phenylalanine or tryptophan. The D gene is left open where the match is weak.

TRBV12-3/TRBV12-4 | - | ASSFGGNEQF
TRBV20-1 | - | SASFRQGQYNEQF
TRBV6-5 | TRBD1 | ASSYSGTGRGTEAF
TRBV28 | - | ASSPPTARSYYGYT
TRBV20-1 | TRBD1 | SARHRGRGETQY
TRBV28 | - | ASSLPQGMYTEAF
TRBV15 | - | ATSRDWTDEAF
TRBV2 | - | ASSDVRGYGPQH
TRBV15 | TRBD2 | ATSRASSGQYEQY
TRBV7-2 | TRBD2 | ASSPPERGTNEQF
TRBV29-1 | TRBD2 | SASGSGIANEQF
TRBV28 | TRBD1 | ASRLQGNQPQH
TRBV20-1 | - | SAMQQPSTDTQY
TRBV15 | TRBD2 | ATSREAFLSGTSFDSSYEQY
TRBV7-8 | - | ASSVDGSSTDTQY
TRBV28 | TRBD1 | ASSLSGTENEKLF
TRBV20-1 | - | SARARIRATGELF
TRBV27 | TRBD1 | ASSHTTGAANEKLF
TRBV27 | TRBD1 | ASSWTGTPLDTQY
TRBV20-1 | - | SARKGGTEAF
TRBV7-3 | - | ASSLEWAPQETQY
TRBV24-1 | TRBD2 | ATGEAGGSGSGELF
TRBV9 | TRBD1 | ATSGTGDNEQF
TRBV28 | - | ASRPVRGENTGELF
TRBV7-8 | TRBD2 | ASSLRRGAIPYNEQF
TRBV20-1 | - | SARGPHNGAEAF